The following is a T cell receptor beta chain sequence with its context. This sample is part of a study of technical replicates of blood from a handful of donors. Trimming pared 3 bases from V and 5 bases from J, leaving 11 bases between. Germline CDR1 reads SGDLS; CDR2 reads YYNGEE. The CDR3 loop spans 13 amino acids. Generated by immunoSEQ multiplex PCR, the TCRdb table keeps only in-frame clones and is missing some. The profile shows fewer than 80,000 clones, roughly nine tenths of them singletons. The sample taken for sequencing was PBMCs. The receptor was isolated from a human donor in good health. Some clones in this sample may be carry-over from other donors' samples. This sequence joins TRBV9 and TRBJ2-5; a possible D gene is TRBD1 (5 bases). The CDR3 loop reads CASSERGSETQYF. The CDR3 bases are TGTGCCAGCAGCGAAAGGGGCTCGGAGACCCAGTACTTC.